One T cell receptor (beta chain) is described in this entry. Only one count was recorded for this clone. The target of this receptor is not known. No base quality values were provided; no much bigger clone lies one nucleotide off. The data originate from a study of cytomegalovirus exposure and HLA in healthy donors (dated by TCRdb to 2017 to 2019). General notes on the study: The 670 or so repertoires of the first cohort and the 95 to 150 validation repertoires were produced on the same platform, according to a later analysis. Besides the first cohort of hundreds of subjects, a separate validation cohort made up of roughly 130 different subjects was used. The study aimed to test whether cataloging public T cell receptors could reveal signatures of past pathogen exposure. High-throughput TCR immunosequencing, statistical association of individual TCRs with disease status, and machine learning were combined to predict cytomegalovirus infection status. Study-wide conclusions, independent of this receptor: The authors suggested that the approach could potentially be generalized to other disease states and immunological phenotypes. Of the cluster scores, roughly 93% were above 0 in a later analysis, which found that TCRs clustered in the first cohort also tended to co-occur in the 120 validation repertoires. Cytomegalovirus status was reported to be diagnosed by the classifier with high specificity and sensitivity in both the original and validation cohorts. In vitro tests confirmed that a few of the cytomegalovirus-associated TCR beta chains recognize cytomegalovirus antigens. A later analysis had no HLA typing for the validation cohort, so co-occurrence there was scored across all 110 or so repertoires. In the study, about 150 TCR beta chains were listed as associated with cytomegalovirus. Most TCR sequences were seen in very few donors, while some public TCRs were found in many individuals.

The library was generated by the immunoSEQ multiplex PCR assay. Per the source publication's procedure: To diagnose cytomegalovirus status from the catalog of TCR beta chain sequences, a statistical classification framework was built. TCRdb took over this immuneACCESS table, retaining in-frame rearrangements with V and J assigned. Such tables are incomplete; in checked studies, under half of the missing clones stem from an unresolved V gene, and the remainder is unexplained. V and J calls plus clone size are reproduced from that table; the DNA served to infer D and trimming. This sample gives about 120,000 clones in total; approximately 90% of them show up just once. About 6% of the sample lies in the top ten. In the germline V gene (reference sequence), CDR1 corresponds to LNHDA and CDR2 to SQIVND. The CDR3 measures 16 amino acids from cysteine to phenylalanine. Of all the DNA, just the CDR3 is kept, 48 bases in frame from base 1. V is pruned by 7 bases and J by 0 bases, leaving 9 bases of the junction without a gene match.

The donors belonged to the validation cohort of 90 to 150 subjects, which was separate from the roughly 700-subject first cohort. This TCR was recovered from a woman aged 18-29 years in good health and CMV-seropositive. This receptor chain uses TRBV19 and TRBJ2-1, with 7 bases in between that match TRBD2. Sequenced material: PBMCs. For the CDR3, the sequence is CASTAPGGSSYNEQFF. The nucleotide sequence is given as TGTGCCAGTACCGCACCCGGCGGGAGCTCCTACAATGAGCAGTTCTTC.